This T cell receptor (beta chain) was retrieved from a study of T cell responses to AZD1222 COVID-19 vaccine. Points from the study as a whole: Targeting of unmutated variant regions was reportedly seen in nearly half of spike-specific TCRs. Donors in the cohort were predominantly white British and more often female, and clonal diversity was possibly underestimated.

The data were produced by immunoSEQ multiplex PCR, yet TCRdb's version contains in-frame clones alone and is incomplete. The data hold 100,000 to 150,000 clones, with around 90% observed a single time. A remark on this clone: Its antigen is unknown.

Looked up from germline, CDR1 is SGHRS and CDR2 is YFSETQ. CDR3 size: 13 residues. The V gene lost 0 bases and the J gene lost 7 bases, with 10 bases spanning the gap. The chain links TRBV5-1 to TRBJ1-2; no definite D call. The material sequenced was peripheral blood, taken 28 days after the second AZD1222 dose. This TCR derives from an adult who received the AZD1222 COVID-19 vaccine. CDR3 DNA sequence: TGCGCCAGCAGCTTGGAAAGGATGAGTGGCTACACCTTC. Protein product: CASSLERMSGYTF.